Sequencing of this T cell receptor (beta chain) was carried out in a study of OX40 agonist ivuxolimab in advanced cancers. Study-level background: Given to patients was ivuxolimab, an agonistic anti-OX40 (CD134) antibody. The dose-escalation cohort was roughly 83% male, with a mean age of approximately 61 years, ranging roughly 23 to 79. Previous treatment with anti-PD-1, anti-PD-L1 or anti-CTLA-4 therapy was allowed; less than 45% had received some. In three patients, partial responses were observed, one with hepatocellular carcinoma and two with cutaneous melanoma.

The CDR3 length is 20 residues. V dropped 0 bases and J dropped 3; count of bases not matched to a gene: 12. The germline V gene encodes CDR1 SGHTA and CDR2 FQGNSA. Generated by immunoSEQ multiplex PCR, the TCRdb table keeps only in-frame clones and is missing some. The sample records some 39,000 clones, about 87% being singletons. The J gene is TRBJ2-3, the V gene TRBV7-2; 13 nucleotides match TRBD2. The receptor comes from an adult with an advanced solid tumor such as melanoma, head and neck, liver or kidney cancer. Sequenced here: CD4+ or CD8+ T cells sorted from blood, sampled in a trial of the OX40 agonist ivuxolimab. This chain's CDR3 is CASSLASFTSGRGGTDTQYF. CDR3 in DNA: TGTGCCAGCAGCTTAGCGAGTTTCACTAGCGGGAGGGGAGGTACAGATACGCAGTATTTT.